Listed here is a single T cell receptor beta chain. One end of the junction varies from germline; a read error may be responsible. This record belongs to a study of blood T cells in healthy people across ages. For the second PCR, which ran for roughly 6 to 12 cycles, a sample-barcoded 5' primer and a J-beta primer mix were used. TCRdb processed the 5' RACE reads anew with MiXCR; each CDR3 protein has one entry. Of 500,000 to 650,000 distinct CDR3 sequences listed, about a quarter are singletons. The length of the CDR3 is 12 residues. The V gene's germline CDR1 is MDHEN and CDR2 SYDVKM. The data were also submitted as part of a second study, on T cells of mothers and their children.

V is TRBV28 and J is TRBJ2-7; 7 bases line up with TRBD2. This sequence was found in a boy aged 2 to 9 in good health. The sequencing input was blood. The DNA of the CDR3 is TGTGCCGTGTGGGCTAGCGGAGGGGATCTTCAGTTC. Translating gives CAVWASGGDLQF.